Here is one T cell receptor beta chain with its context. Antigen unknown. TCRdb re-called the 5' RACE reads through MiXCR, storing one row per CDR3 protein. Among approximately 280,000 distinct CDR3 sequences, roughly 8.6% were seen once, and the ten largest hold over 2%. The data are from a study of identical twins. Study-level points and caveats: Surplus twin overlap in beta out-of-frame sequences was less pronounced. There was an excess of low generation probability in the out-of-frame alpha sequences that twins shared.

In germline, CDR1 is MNHEY, CDR2 SVGEGT. This CDR3 contains 12 residues. Trimming cost V 6 bases and J 2 bases, with 6 bases left between them. In addition, the sample was reused for a study of yellow fever vaccine responses in identical twins.

The sequence was collected from a woman aged 18-29 years in good health. Source material: memory (CD45RO+) T cells sorted from blood. This chain uses TRBV6-2 or TRBV6-3 with TRBJ2-3, with no clear D. This CDR3 is CASRRITDTQYF. For the CDR3, the DNA is TGTGCCAGCAGAAGGATCACAGATACGCAGTATTTT.